This T cell receptor beta chain was found in a study of T cell repertoires in cytomegalovirus infection. The overall study: Public signatures in TCR beta pointed to CMV infection and matching HLA type.

General study points: The ex vivo response was dominated by HLA-C-restricted CMV-specific TCR beta clonotypes. Carriers of CMV plus the relevant HLA were identified by cumulative public TCR beta family frequency.

TCRdb passed the reads through MiXCR, listing each CDR3 protein once. The table shows roughly 200,000 distinct CDR3 sequences, with 8% to 10% occurring only once. Germline-derived CDR1 and CDR2 are MNHNS and SASEGT. The V gene lost 10 bases and the J gene lost 2 bases, with 17 bases spanning the gap. This CDR3 comprises 14 residues. The table lists this clonotype with many counts. The target antigen is unknown. The material sequenced was PBMCs. This TCR derives from a human donor in good health (CMV status not recorded). Some clones in this sample may be carry-over from other donors' samples. The J gene is TRBJ1-2, the V gene TRBV6-1; no clear D. In nucleotides, the CDR3 is TGTGCCACCCTCGGCCTCGGTGGGAACTATGGCTACACCTTC. Protein product: CATLGLGGNYGYTF.